This T cell receptor (beta chain) was captured by sequencing in a study of T cells in narcolepsy. General observations from the study: Autoreactive clone sequences were missing from some blood memory CD4+ repertoires. Healthy controls reportedly lacked the autoreactive clonotypes serially found in patients' blood. HCRT-specific and TRIB2-specific autoreactive clonotypes appeared among same-patient CSF and blood CD4+ clonotypes.

The CDR3 loop spans 17 amino acids. CDR1 LGHNA and CDR2 YNFKEQ come from the germline V gene. V lost 3 bases and J lost 2; bases outside the gene matches: 6. Turning to this clone: What it binds is not known.

Profiled with immunoSEQ multiplex PCR; TCRdb holds only in-frame clones, not every one. The sample shows 30,000 to 45,000 clones, about 85% of them seen only once. This sequence was found in a human donor with narcolepsy. This rearrangement joins TRBV4-2 to TRBJ2-5; TRBD2 matches 13 bases. Sequenced material: CD45RA- memory CD4+ T cells from PBMCs. CDR3 loop: CASSQGTSGGAQETQYF. CDR3 sequence (DNA): TGTGCCAGCAGCCAGGGTACTAGCGGGGGGGCGCAAGAGACCCAGTACTTC.